The 5 T cell receptor beta chains below all came from one sample that was sequenced in a study of beta chain features in type 1 diabetes. Reverse transcribing all isolated RNA meant expressed TCRB transcripts were sequenced. The table came from immunoSEQ multiplex PCR; TCRdb's copy has only in-frame clones and leaves some out. The data show under 900,000 clones, around a sixth seen once. The specimen was naive CD4+ T cells from blood. Source of these receptors: a woman aged 18-29 years in good health.

This clone has only a few counts. An end of the junction differs from the germline gene, which may be a read error. The chain couples TRBV7-3 to TRBJ2-3; a possible D gene is TRBD1 (6 bases). The CDR3 runs 12 residues. Germline V gives CDR1 SGHTA, CDR2 FQGTGA. The chain's CDR3 is CASRQGTDTQYF. The CDR3, as DNA: TGCGCCAGCAGGCAGGGGACAGATACGCAGTATTTT. Looking up the rest from reference TRBV7-3 and TRBJ2-3 gives the full variable domain: GAGVSQTPSNKVTEKGKYVELRCDPISGHTALYWYRQSLGQGPEFLIYFQGTGAADDSGLPNDRFFAVRPEGSVSTLKIQRTERGDSAVYLCASRQGTDTQYFGPGTRLTVL.

The chain combines TRBV9 with TRBJ2-1; 14 positions match TRBD2. The germline gives CDR1 SGDLS, CDR2 YYNGEE. Trimming cost V 3 bases and J 8 bases; bases outside gene matches: 10. The CDR3 is 17 residues long. The CDR3: CASSGLTSGRAGYEQFF. CDR3 sequence (DNA): TGTGCCAGCAGCGGCCTGACTAGCGGGAGGGCCGGGTATGAGCAGTTCTTC.

This clone was picked up a small number of times. CDR3 region: CASSNPGTVGNEQFF. Here the CDR3 DNA reads TGTGCCAGCAGTAATCCGGGGACAGTTGGGAATGAGCAGTTCTTC. The chain links TRBV6-6 to TRBJ2-1, with 7 positions matching TRBD1. Trimming at V came to 5 bases and at J to 7 bases, leaving 11 bases not matched to a gene. The germline CDR1 and CDR2 sequences are MNHNY and SVGAGI (reference sequence). The CDR3 sequence is 15 residues long.

This clone turned up a few times. The same CDR3 can be traced to other DNA sequences in this sample. The V call is TRBV6-5, the J call TRBJ2-1, with 7 bases aligning to TRBD2. Trimming removed 2 bases from V and 6 bases from J; junction bases left unmatched: 4. Looked up from germline, CDR1 is MNHEY and CDR2 is SVGAGI. This CDR3 region has 14 residues. The CDR3 DNA reads TGTGCCAGCAGTTACCGGCTAGCGGCCAATGAGCAGTTCTTC. It translates to CASSYRLAANEQFF.

The rearrangement joins TRBV9 to TRBJ1-1, with D maybe TRBD1 (5 bases). Germline lookup yields CDR1 SGDLS and CDR2 YYNGEE. The length of the CDR3 is 15 residues. V was cut by 1 base and J by 5 bases, with 15 bases left in between. CDR3 sequence (DNA): TGTGCCAGCAGCGTAACCGGGACCCTTGGGACTGAAGCTTTCTTT. The encoded protein is CASSVTGTLGTEAFF.